The next 24 T cell receptor beta chains were all read from a single sample in a study of cytomegalovirus exposure and HLA in healthy donors. PCR primers comprised 60 Vbeta and 13 Jbeta primers. Produced via immunoSEQ multiplex PCR; TCRdb's table is partial and in-frame only. The sample shows around 97,000 clones, 81% of them seen only once. Sequencing was done on a sample of PBMCs. These receptors were collected from a man aged 35-49 years in good health and CMV-seropositive.

CDR3 in DNA: TGTGCCAGCATGTTACAGGGAAATCTTGCCTCCTACGAGCAGTACTTC. This gives the protein CASMLQGNLASYEQYF. This chain links TRBV2 with TRBJ2-7; D possibly corresponds to TRBD1 (6 bases). V lost 7 bases, J lost 0 bases, and 19 bases lay in between. The CDR3 consists of 16 residues. The germline V gene has CDR1 SNHLY and CDR2 FYNNEI.

Comment on this clone: A read error may produce the germline difference seen at one junction end. The chain recombines TRBV7-9 with TRBJ2-5; the match to TRBD2 covers 8 bases. CDR3 length: 16 residues. Germline assignment: CDR1 SEHNR and CDR2 FQNEAQ (reference sequence). CDR3 coding DNA: TGTTCCAGCAGCTTCAGCGCGGGGGGCGGGAGAGAGACCCAGTACTTC. Protein product: CSSSFSAGGGRETQYF.

The J gene is TRBJ2-2, the V gene TRBV5-1, with 10 bases lining up with TRBD1. The germline gives CDR1 SGHRS, CDR2 YFSETQ. The CDR3 consists of 18 residues. V was clipped by 7 bases and J by 1 base; unmatched bases: 13. For the CDR3, the DNA is TGCGCCAGCTTACCGGGACAGGGGACCAGACGGAACACCGGGGAGCTGTTTTTT. It is translated as CASLPGQGTRRNTGELFF.

J is TRBJ1-2 and V is TRBV10-2; 7 positions match TRBD1. Germline V gene data show CDR1 as WSHSY and CDR2 as SAAADI. The CDR3 consists of 14 residues. J gave up 2 bases and V 5 bases, and 5 bases lay outside the gene matches. The CDR3 DNA sequence: TGCGCCAGCAGTAGGGACAGTGCCAACTATGGCTACACCTTC. Its translation: CASSRDSANYGYTF.

This chain connects TRBV19 to TRBJ2-6; TRBD1 agrees at 7 bases. Germline V gene sequence: CDR1 LNHDA, CDR2 SQIVND (reference sequence). The trim removed 6 bases at V and 2 bases at J, leaving 4 bases unmatched. The CDR3 length is 15 residues. The CDR3 DNA follows: TGTGCCAGTAGGTCGACAGGGACTGGGGCCAACGTCCTGACTTTC. As protein: CASRSTGTGANVLTF.

V is TRBV6-5 and J is TRBJ1-1; 9 bases line up with TRBD1. The trim removed 6 bases at V and 2 bases at J, leaving 4 bases unmatched. The germline V gene encodes CDR1 MNHEY and CDR2 SVGAGI. The CDR3 covers 14 residues. CDR3 residues: CASRRTGANTEAFF. DNA for the CDR3: TGTGCCAGCAGGCGGACAGGGGCTAACACTGAAGCTTTCTTT.

The J gene is TRBJ1-5, the V gene TRBV6-6, with 8 positions matching TRBD1. V was pared by 6 bases and J by 9 bases, with 10 bases of the junction left unmatched. The germline V gene encodes CDR1 MNHNY and CDR2 SVGAGI (reference sequence). The CDR3 has 14 amino acids. The CDR3 region has the DNA TGTGCCAGCAGCCGACAGGGGCAGCAGGGGCCCCAGCATTTT. Protein sequence: CASSRQGQQGPQHF.

The genes are TRBV7-9 and TRBJ1-2; possible D gene TRBD1, 5 bases. V lost 1 base and J 5 bases, leaving 11 bases between the germline ends. The CDR3 contains 14 residues. Germline CDR1 SEHNR, CDR2 FQNEAQ (reference sequence). The CDR3 loop reads CASSLDQGKYGYTF. DNA of the CDR3: TGTGCCAGCAGCTTAGACCAGGGAAAGTATGGCTACACCTTC.

The chain recombines TRBV6-5 with TRBJ2-7; D remains unclear. The V end lost 9 bases, the J end lost 6 bases, and 9 bases lay between the germline ends. CDR1 is MNHEY, CDR2 SVGAGI, per germline. This CDR3 has 10 amino acids. This CDR3 is CARILGEQYF. The CDR3 nucleotides read TGTGCCAGAATCCTAGGCGAGCAGTACTTC.

As to this clone: Other DNA sequences in the sample encode the same CDR3. The rearrangement links TRBV5-1 to TRBJ1-1; possible D gene TRBD1, 6 bases. Germline lookup yields CDR1 SGHRS and CDR2 YFSETQ. Trimming shortened V by 0 bases and J by 4 bases, and 7 bases separated the two germline ends. The CDR3 is made up of 13 amino acids. The CDR3, as DNA: TGCGCCAGCAGCTTGGAAGGGGGCACTGAAGCTTTCTTT. It specifies CASSLEGGTEAFF.

The CDR3 region is CASSLADRGPYNEQFF. CDR3 nucleotides: TGTGCCAGCAGCTTAGCCGACAGGGGGCCCTACAATGAGCAGTTCTTC. This chain links TRBV7-6 with TRBJ2-1; TRBD1 matches 10 bases. Per the germline V gene, CDR1 is SGHVS and CDR2 is FNYEAQ. The CDR3 consists of 16 residues. V lost 0 bases, J lost 2 bases, and 1 base stayed unmatched.

The chain uses TRBV7-2 and TRBJ2-7, with D possibly being TRBD1 (6 bases). V lost 8 bases and J lost 2, with 16 bases in between. The CDR3 loop spans 14 amino acids. CDR1 and CDR2 (germline): SGHTA, FQGNSA. The CDR3 region has the DNA TGTGCCAGCTGGGGGCAAAGTAATACCTACGAGCAGTACTTC. Translation: CASWGQSNTYEQYF.

The J gene is TRBJ1-2, the V gene TRBV15; 8 nucleotides align to TRBD1. Germline V CDR1 and CDR2: LNHNV, YYDKDF (reference sequence). The CDR3 has 13 amino acids. V dropped 2 bases and J dropped 8; count of bases not matched to a gene: 4. CDR3 DNA sequence: TGTGCCACCAGCAGAAGGACAGGGCAGGGCTACACCTTC. This gives the protein CATSRRTGQGYTF.

The chain uses TRBV15 and TRBJ2-7, with D maybe TRBD1 (6 bases). Per the germline V gene, CDR1 is LNHNV and CDR2 is YYDKDF (reference sequence). CDR3 length equals 15 residues. The V end lost 5 bases, the J end lost 3 bases, and 17 bases lay between the germline ends. In nucleotides, the CDR3 is TGTGCCACCAGCCCCCGTCCCGACAGGTTCTACGAGCAGTACTTC. The encoded protein is CATSPRPDRFYEQYF.

Remarks on this clone: At one end, the junction sequence differs from germline, possibly due to a read error. This chain links TRBV7-7 with TRBJ1-1, with D tentatively TRBD1 (6 bases). Germline V lookup: CDR1 SSHAT, CDR2 FNYEAQ (reference sequence). The CDR3 consists of 13 residues. This CDR3 is CASSPLDRTEAFF. CDR3 DNA sequence: TGTGCTAGCAGCCCCTTAGACAGGACTGAAGCTTTCTTT.

This clone showed up just once. The chain joins TRBV10-3 to TRBJ2-5; 9 positions agree with TRBD1. With 6 bases clipped from V and 5 bases from J, the junction kept 4 bases outside the gene matches. The CDR3 extends over 13 amino acids. Germline CDR1 ENHRY, CDR2 SYGVKD. As DNA, the CDR3 is TGTGCCATCAGCAGGACAGGGGAGGAGACCCAGTACTTC. Its protein is CAISRTGEETQYF.

The CDR3 bases are TGCGCCAGCAGCTTGGAGGGACTAGGGGTAGAGACCCAGTACTTC. Protein sequence: CASSLEGLGVETQYF. V is TRBV5-1 and J is TRBJ2-5; 8 bases align to TRBD2. V lost 0 bases to trimming and J lost 4 bases; unmatched junction nucleotides: 5. Per the germline V gene, CDR1 is SGHRS and CDR2 is YFSETQ. This CDR3 is built from 15 residues.

The chain carries TRBV30 and TRBJ1-2; unclear D gene. The CDR3 totals 14 residues. Per the germline V gene, CDR1 is GTSNPN and CDR2 is SVGIG (reference sequence). V was pared by 1 base and J by 2 bases, with 11 bases between. The DNA for the CDR3 is TGTGCCTGGAGTGCTATTCCCGTAAACTATGGCTACACCTTC. It translates to CAWSAIPVNYGYTF.

The CDR3 loop is CASSEARVPQHF. The CDR3, as DNA: TGTGCCAGCAGTGAAGCGCGGGTGCCCCAGCATTTT. The chain carries TRBV2 and TRBJ1-5; D call uncertain. Germline assignment: CDR1 SNHLY and CDR2 FYNNEI. CDR3 length: 12 residues. V was pared by 0 bases and J by 9 bases, with 6 bases between.

The chain joins TRBV6-1 to TRBJ1-4; a possible D gene is TRBD1 (5 bases). This CDR3 region has 14 residues. Trimming left V 5 bases short and J 6 bases short, with 13 bases between. Germline lookup yields CDR1 MNHNS and CDR2 SASEGT. The CDR3 here is CASSPTGVDEKLFF. CDR3 in DNA: TGTGCCAGCAGTCCTACAGGTGTGGATGAAAAACTGTTTTTT.

This rearrangement joins TRBV30 to TRBJ2-7, with 8 bases fitting TRBD2. Looked up from germline, CDR1 is GTSNPN and CDR2 is SVGIG (reference sequence). Trimming removed 3 bases from V and 6 bases from J; junction bases left unmatched: 7. The CDR3 totals 13 residues. The CDR3 here is CAWRTPGTSEQYF. DNA for the CDR3: TGTGCCTGGAGGACACCCGGGACTAGCGAGCAGTACTTC. The full variable domain, in which reference TRBV30 and TRBJ2-7 provide the parts outside the CDR3, is SQTIHQWPATLVQPVGSPLSLECTVEGTSNPNLYWYRQAAGRGLQLLFYSVGIGQISSEVPQNLSASRPQDRQFILSSKKLLLSDSGFYLCAWRTPGTSEQYFGPGTRLTVT.

The V gene is TRBV19, the J gene TRBJ1-2; 8 bases are shared with TRBD1. This CDR3 has 14 residues. The V gene end was trimmed by 4 bases and the J gene end by 6 bases; junction bases not matched to a gene: 7. CDR1 and CDR2 (germline): LNHDA, SQIVND (reference sequence). The CDR3 DNA sequence: TGTGCCAGTAGTACCGAGGACAGGGTTGATGGCTACACCTTC. Its translation is CASSTEDRVDGYTF.

In its sample, this clone was seen once. The gene calls are TRBV11-2 and TRBJ2-7; 14 nucleotides agree with TRBD2. This CDR3 region has 17 residues. Per germline, CDR1 SGHAT and CDR2 FQNNGV. After removal of 5 bases from V and 4 bases from J, the junction contained 10 bases not matched to a gene. CDR3 DNA: TGTGCCAGCAGCCCACAGGCGGGACTAGCGGGAGAGTACGAGCAGTACTTC. Translated: CASSPQAGLAGEYEQYF.

The V call is TRBV11-2, the J call TRBJ2-2; 10 nucleotides agree with TRBD1. The CDR3 contains 15 residues. The trim removed 5 bases at V and 6 bases at J, leaving 6 bases unmatched. Germline CDR1 SGHAT, CDR2 FQNNGV. The DNA for the CDR3 is TGTGCCAGCAGCCCCCGGGACAGGGGCGCCGGGGAGCTGTTTTTT. Protein sequence: CASSPRDRGAGELFF.